These T cell receptor beta chains were read from a single sample in a study of blood T cell repertoires in COVID-19. Data came from immunoSEQ multiplex PCR; TCRdb stores just in-frame clones and leaves some out. Of about 210,000 clones in the sample, just under 90% were seen once. What was sequenced was peripheral blood. These receptors came from a man in his 60s who had recovered from COVID-19. Both conserved end residues are part of each CDR3. A D gene is named only where the DNA matches it firmly. A row's size may be missing; if present it is once, few, many or a size class.

abundance,v_gene,j_gene,d_gene,CDR3nt,CDR3aa
.,TRBV2,TRBJ1-2,.,TGTGCCAGCAGTAGGGACAAAGCTAACTATGGCTACACCTTC,CASSRDKANYGYTF
.,TRBV5-1,TRBJ1-4,.,TGCGCCAGCAGGAGATGGGCCCAAACTAATGAAAAACTGTTTTTT,CASRRWAQTNEKLFF
.,TRBV9,TRBJ2-7,.,TGTGCCAGCAGCGCCAGGGGCAACGCCTACGAGCAGTACTTC,CASSARGNAYEQYF
.,TRBV11-2,TRBJ2-7,.,TGTGCCAGCAGCGGAGGACGATCTAGGTACGAGCAGTACTTC,CASSGGRSRYEQYF
.,TRBV6-1,TRBJ1-6,.,TGTGCCAGCAGTGAATTCAACAGGATTAATTCACCCCTCCACTTT,CASSEFNRINSPLHF
.,TRBV10-3,TRBJ1-5,.,TGTGCCATCAGTGACAGTCTCAATCAGCCCCAGCATTTT,CAISDSLNQPQHF
.,TRBV5-8,TRBJ1-4,.,TGTGCCAGCAGCTGGGGAAGAGCAGGGAATGAAAAACTGTTTTTT,CASSWGRAGNEKLFF
.,TRBV5-1,TRBJ2-5,TRBD2,TGCGCCAGCAGCTTGCTGGCTAGCGGGGGGGCGGACCAAGAGACCCAGTACTTC,CASSLLASGGADQETQYF
once,TRBV27,TRBJ2-1,.,TGTGCCAGCAGTTTATCGTGGAGGAATGAGCAGTTCTTC,CASSLSWRNEQFF
.,TRBV5-1,TRBJ1-2,TRBD1,TGCGCCAGCAGCCTCCCAGGACAGGGAAGTAATGGCTACACCTTC,CASSLPGQGSNGYTF
.,TRBV11-3,TRBJ2-7,TRBD1,TGTGCCAGCAGCTTAGATCATTCTGGAGACAGGGTTGTAAACAAGCAGTACTTC,CASSLDHSGDRVVNKQYF
once,TRBV7-2,TRBJ2-3,TRBD1,TGTGCCAGCAGCTTACGACAGGGCTTAGGCTCAGATACGCAGTATTTT,CASSLRQGLGSDTQYF
.,TRBV19,TRBJ1-2,.,TGTGCCAGTAGTATTCTTGGACGTCTCGGAGGGTATGGCTACACCTTC,CASSILGRLGGYGYTF
.,TRBV30,TRBJ1-5,.,TGTGCCTGGAGTCCCAGTAGCAATCAGCCCCAGCATTTT,CAWSPSSNQPQHF
.,TRBV11-1,TRBJ1-2,.,TGTGCCAGCAGCACCCCCGGGACTAACTATGGCTACACCTTC,CASSTPGTNYGYTF
.,TRBV7-2,TRBJ2-5,TRBD2,TGTGCCAGCGTGCGCGGGGGGTACCAAGAGACCCAGTACTTC,CASVRGGYQETQYF
.,TRBV14,TRBJ2-2,.,TGTGCCAGCAGCCATTACCCGACAGCTTTGAACACCGGGGAGCTGTTTTTT,CASSHYPTALNTGELFF
.,TRBV27,TRBJ2-3,.,TGTGCCACCTCTGGGACTTTCTACACAGATACGCAGTATTTT,CATSGTFYTDTQYF
.,TRBV19,TRBJ2-1,TRBD2,TGTGCCAGTGCCGGGGACCGGGGGGGGCAGTTCTTC,CASAGDRGGQFF
.,TRBV5-5,TRBJ2-7,.,TGTGCCAGCAGCCCCGGGGCCGGGAGAAGCTCCTACGAGCAGTACTTC,CASSPGAGRSSYEQYF
.,TRBV13,TRBJ1-2,.,TGTGCCAGCAGCTTAGAGGGGGGGAGCTATGGCTACACCTTC,CASSLEGGSYGYTF
once,TRBV7-6,TRBJ2-7,.,TGTGCCAGCAGCTTAGAACAGTCGTTCCCCTACGAGCAGTACTTC,CASSLEQSFPYEQYF
.,TRBV6-5,TRBJ1-2,.,TGTGCCAGCATACAGGGCAGTAACTATGGCTACACCTTC,CASIQGSNYGYTF
.,TRBV6-1,TRBJ2-7,TRBD2,TGTGCCAGCAGTGAAGAAACACTAGCGGGAGGCTCCTACGAGCAGTACTTC,CASSEETLAGGSYEQYF
.,TRBV10-1,TRBJ2-2,TRBD1,TGCGCCAGCAGTGGACGACAGGGGGCGGCCGGGGAGCTGTTTTTT,CASSGRQGAAGELFF
.,TRBV7-2,TRBJ1-4,.,TGTGCCAGCACTCACCCCGGGACAACTAATGAAAAACTGTTTTTT,CASTHPGTTNEKLFF
many,TRBV9,TRBJ1-3,.,TGTGCCAGCAGCGTAGTTGGCAGGAACTCTGGAAACACCATATATTTT,CASSVVGRNSGNTIYF
.,TRBV25-1,TRBJ2-1,TRBD2,TGTGCCAGCAGTGAATGGACTAGCGGGGGGATAGGTGAGCAGTTCTTC,CASSEWTSGGIGEQFF
.,TRBV6-5,TRBJ1-3,.,TGTGCCAGCAGGGGCGCCTCTGGAAACACCATATATTTT,CASRGASGNTIYF
.,TRBV19,TRBJ2-3,TRBD2,TGTGCCAGTAGTTTAGACGGGAGGGATACGCAGTATTTT,CASSLDGRDTQYF
.,TRBV12-5,TRBJ1-1,TRBD1,TGTGCTAGTGGCCCGGACAGGGGCCCAGCTTTCTTT,CASGPDRGPAFF
.,TRBV6-5,TRBJ2-7,.,TGTGCCGGTCAAACAGGGATTTCCTACGAGCAGTACTTC,CAGQTGISYEQYF